This entry features one T cell receptor beta chain sequence. The entry originates in a study of blood T cell repertoires in COVID-19. The CDR3 length is 15 residues. Germline CDR1 is SGHRS and CDR2 is YFSETQ. V lost 4 bases to trimming and J lost 5 bases; unmatched junction nucleotides: 5. Method: immunoSEQ multiplex PCR; TCRdb's copy keeps in-frame clones and lacks some. The table lists 35,000 to 45,000 clones, 70% to 90% of them singletons. The clonotype comes from a human donor in a cohort sampled during active COVID-19. The sequencing input was peripheral blood. The chain has TRBV5-1 and TRBJ2-1, with TRBD2 matching over 11 bases. The CDR3: CASSPTSGGHNEQFF. In DNA form, the CDR3 reads TGCGCCAGCAGCCCCACTAGCGGGGGCCACAATGAGCAGTTCTTC.